This passage covers 23 T cell receptor beta chains from one sample sequenced in a study of radiotherapy plus CTLA-4 blockade in lung cancer. Only in-frame clones appear in the TCRdb table, and some are missing; sequencing was by immunoSEQ multiplex PCR. The repertoire holds roughly 54,000 clones, roughly four fifths seen once, with roughly 5% in the top ten. Sequenced here: peripheral blood, sampled from a patient treated with radiotherapy plus ipilimumab. These receptors came from a human donor with non-small cell lung cancer whose response to radiotherapy plus ipilimumab could not be evaluated.

The chain couples TRBV7-8 to TRBJ2-1; 7 nucleotides match TRBD2. Germline loops: CDR1 SGHVS, CDR2 FQNEAQ. The CDR3 totals 14 residues. V was pared by 0 bases and J by 6 bases, with 2 bases of the junction left unmatched. The CDR3 DNA is TGTGCCAGCAGCTTAGCGGGAGGGCCCAATGAGCAGTTCTTC. Translating it yields CASSLAGGPNEQFF. The variable domain in full, with the rest retrieved from reference TRBV7-8 and TRBJ2-1, is GAGVSQSPRYKVAKRGQDVALRCDPISGHVSLFWYQQALGQGPEFLTYFQNEAQLDKSGLPSDRFFAERPEGSVSTLKIQRTQQEDSAVYLCASSLAGGPNEQFFGPGTRLTVL.

The V call is TRBV6-5, the J call TRBJ2-7; TRBD2 aligns across 10 bases. Germline V gives CDR1 MNHEY, CDR2 SVGAGI. The length of the CDR3 is 15 residues. Trimming cost V 2 bases and J 3 bases; bases outside gene matches: 4. CDR3 loop: CASSYGTSDYYEQYF. The CDR3 bases are TGTGCCAGCAGTTACGGGACTAGCGATTACTACGAGCAGTACTTC.

The rearrangement uses TRBV10-3 and TRBJ2-1, with 9 bases matching TRBD2. Trimming at V came to 6 bases and at J to 2 bases, leaving 14 bases not matched to a gene. The CDR3 covers 18 residues. CDR1 is ENHRY, CDR2 SYGVKD, per germline. CDR3 amino acids: CAIRGASGTLAPYNEQFF. The CDR3 DNA reads TGTGCCATCAGAGGGGCTAGCGGGACCCTGGCCCCCTACAATGAGCAGTTCTTC.

The rearrangement joins TRBV15 to TRBJ2-1; D might be TRBD2 (5 bases). From germline, CDR1 is LNHNV and CDR2 YYDKDF (reference sequence). The CDR3 has 13 residues. The V and J ends lost 1 base and 12 bases respectively, with 13 bases between them. The CDR3 DNA reads TGTGCCACCAGCAGAGTTGGAGCGGTTGGGCAGTTCTTC. It specifies CATSRVGAVGQFF.

The V gene is TRBV5-1, the J gene TRBJ1-5; D may be TRBD1 (5 bases). Germline assignment: CDR1 SGHRS and CDR2 YFSETQ. Trimming took off 2 bases at V and 4 bases at J, with 13 bases between the two ends. This CDR3 region has 15 residues. The CDR3 nucleotides are TGCGCCAGCAGCTTAGGAGGGGTAAAGAATCAGCCCCAGCATTTT. It is translated as CASSLGGVKNQPQHF.

The V gene is TRBV2, the J gene TRBJ1-6; D possibly corresponds to TRBD1 (6 bases). The CDR3 is 15 amino acids. Germline CDR1 SNHLY, CDR2 FYNNEI. V lost 10 bases, J lost 7 bases, and 20 bases lay in between. CDR3 sequence: CATHPQGGGNSPLHF. In DNA, the CDR3 is TGTGCCACCCATCCCCAGGGAGGGGGAAATTCACCCCTCCACTTT.

The genes are TRBV30 and TRBJ2-1; weak D call: TRBD2 (5 bases). The CDR3 runs 15 residues. Germline V gene data show CDR1 as GTSNPN and CDR2 as SVGIG (reference sequence). V was trimmed by 2 bases and J by 10 bases, leaving 21 bases between them. The CDR3 protein is CAWSQVFSSSLEQFF. Here the CDR3 DNA reads TGTGCCTGGAGTCAGGTTTTTAGTTCTAGCTTGGAGCAGTTCTTC.

Remarks on this clone: Other DNA sequences in this sample translate to the same CDR3. The rearrangement uses TRBV7-2 and TRBJ2-7; 8 positions agree with TRBD1. Trimming removed 4 bases from V and 5 bases from J; junction bases left unmatched: 4. The CDR3 spans 13 residues. Looked up from germline, CDR1 is SGHTA and CDR2 is FQGNSA. CDR3 residues: CASSSDRGHEQYF. DNA for the CDR3: TGTGCCAGCAGCTCCGACAGGGGACACGAGCAGTACTTC.

The chain combines TRBV29-1 with TRBJ2-1; TRBD2 agrees at 7 bases. The CDR3 extends over 16 amino acids. The germline V gene has CDR1 SQVTM and CDR2 ANQGSEA. J was trimmed by 9 bases and V by 1 base; bases with no gene match: 15. DNA of the CDR3: TGCAGCGTTGAAGGAAGGGGTCGCGGGAGTTCCCGTGAGCAGTTCTTC. Its protein product is CSVEGRGRGSSREQFF.

The chain recombines TRBV2 with TRBJ2-2, with TRBD1 as a possible D gene (5 bases). CDR1 and CDR2 from the germline V gene are SNHLY and FYNNEI. The ends were cut back, 6 bases at V and 7 bases at J, with 12 bases in the middle. The CDR3 extends over 13 amino acids. The CDR3: CASRPGQVGELFF. Here the CDR3 DNA reads TGTGCCAGCAGACCAGGGCAGGTCGGGGAGCTGTTTTTT.

The V call is TRBV18, the J call TRBJ2-3; weak D call: TRBD1 (6 bases). This CDR3 comprises 16 residues. In germline, CDR1 is KGHSH, CDR2 LQKENI. Trimming left V 3 bases short and J 0 bases short, with 13 bases between. The CDR3 sequence is CASSPWGPSSTDTQYF. The CDR3, as DNA: TGTGCCAGCTCACCGTGGGGGCCGTCTAGCACAGATACGCAGTATTTT.

The rearrangement uses TRBV4-3 and TRBJ2-7; D is possibly TRBD1 (5 bases). The V end lost 1 base, the J end lost 3 bases, and 13 bases lay between the germline ends. This CDR3 contains 15 residues. Germline values: CDR1 LGHNA, CDR2 YSLEER. The CDR3 here is CASSQGGAENYEQYF. The CDR3 DNA reads as TGCGCCAGCAGCCAAGGTGGGGCCGAGAACTACGAGCAGTACTTC.

The chain recombines TRBV10-3 with TRBJ2-7; D perhaps matches TRBD2 (6 bases). Trimming stripped 2 bases from V and 0 bases from J, with 11 bases between. Germline V gives CDR1 ENHRY, CDR2 SYGVKD. The CDR3 is made up of 15 amino acids. CDR3 protein: CAISEGGALSYEQYF. CDR3 bases: TGTGCCATCAGTGAGGGCGGGGCTCTCTCCTACGAGCAGTACTTC.

The J gene is TRBJ2-7, the V gene TRBV29-1; TRBD2 might be the D (6 bases). This CDR3 has 12 residues. Germline V gene data show CDR1 as SQVTM and CDR2 as ANQGSEA. V shed 5 bases and J shed 3 bases, with 11 bases lying between them. The CDR3, as DNA: TGCAGCGTTCGCAGCGGGCGCTACGAGCAGTACTTC. It specifies CSVRSGRYEQYF.

This clone was observed a few times. The chain recombines TRBV4-3 with TRBJ1-1; D is unclear. V dropped 4 bases and J dropped 1 base, with 10 bases sitting between them. Per the germline V gene, CDR1 is LGHNA and CDR2 is YSLEER. The CDR3 totals 14 residues. The DNA for the CDR3 is TGCGCCAGCAGCCTTGGACTCTCGAACACTGAAGCTTTCTTT. The encoded protein is CASSLGLSNTEAFF.

The sample holds a few counts of this clone. Sequence at one end of the junction differs from germline and may be a read error. The rearrangement joins TRBV2 to TRBJ2-1; no definite D call. Germline V gene lookup returns CDR1 SNHLY and CDR2 FYNNEI. This CDR3 comprises 12 residues. The DNA for the CDR3 is TGTGCCAGCACCGACCACTACTATGAGCAGTTCTTC. Protein sequence: CASTDHYYEQFF.

The rearrangement joins TRBV6-1 to TRBJ2-2; tentative D call: TRBD1 (5 bases). Trimming took off 1 base at V and 0 bases at J, with 6 bases between the two ends. Germline V lookup: CDR1 MNHNS, CDR2 SASEGT. The CDR3 contains 15 residues. CDR3 in DNA: TGTGCCAGCAGTGAAGGGACAACGAACACCGGGGAGCTGTTTTTT. Its translation is CASSEGTTNTGELFF.

The rearrangement links TRBV28 to TRBJ2-1, with 12 nucleotides matching TRBD2. This CDR3 comprises 15 residues. J lost 8 bases, V lost 8 bases, and 10 bases had no gene match. CDR1 and CDR2 from the germline V gene are MDHEN and SYDVKM. The CDR3 DNA reads as TGTGCCAGCGCCCTGACTAGCGGGAGTTTATATGAGCAGTTCTTC. It specifies CASALTSGSLYEQFF. The complete variable domain, with remaining parts taken from reference TRBV28 and TRBJ2-1, reads DVKVTQSSRYLVKRTGEKVFLECVQDMDHENMFWYRQDPGLGLRLIYFSYDVKMKEKGDIPEGYSVSREKKERFSLILESASTNQTSMYLCASALTSGSLYEQFFGPGTRLTVL.

J is TRBJ1-1 and V is TRBV29-1; TRBD1 matches at 8 bases. The V gene end was trimmed by 5 bases and the J gene end by 2 bases; junction bases not matched to a gene: 4. The CDR3 is made up of 13 amino acids. CDR1 is SQVTM, CDR2 ANQGSEA, per germline. The CDR3 nucleotides read TGCAGCGTTAGACAGGGGTATAACACTGAAGCTTTCTTT. This gives the protein CSVRQGYNTEAFF.

The chain joins TRBV7-3 to TRBJ2-1; TRBD2 matches 11 bases. After removal of 2 bases from V and 8 bases from J, the junction contained 5 bases not matched to a gene. This CDR3 has 15 amino acids. Germline CDR1 SGHTA, CDR2 FQGTGA. The CDR3 nucleotides are TGTGCCAGCAGCTTACGGACTAGCGGGTCCGATGAGCAGTTCTTC. Its protein product is CASSLRTSGSDEQFF.

V and J are TRBV19 and TRBJ2-7; D is unresolved. The V gene's germline CDR1 is LNHDA and CDR2 SQIVND (reference sequence). The germline V and J ends were trimmed by 2 bases and 5 bases, with 16 bases remaining between them. The CDR3 is 15 amino acids. In DNA, the CDR3 is TGTGCCAGTAGTATAAGCGAAACGCCTTGGAACGAGCAGTACTTC. Translated: CASSISETPWNEQYF.

This sequence joins TRBV9 and TRBJ1-5, with a tentative D call TRBD1 (6 bases). CDR1 SGDLS and CDR2 YYNGEE come from the germline V gene. This CDR3 is built from 15 residues. V lost 4 bases and J 2 bases, leaving 13 bases between the germline ends. The chain's CDR3 is CASSRGGGGNQPQHF. CDR3 nucleotide sequence: TGTGCCAGCAGCAGAGGGGGGGGCGGCAATCAGCCCCAGCATTTT.

The chain employs TRBV7-2 and TRBJ2-7; TRBD2 matches 7 bases. The V and J ends lost 3 bases and 0 bases, in that order; junction bases with no gene match: 8. The CDR3 extends over 16 amino acids. Germline V gene lookup returns CDR1 SGHTA and CDR2 FQGNSA. Here the CDR3 DNA reads TGTGCCAGCAGCTTCCGGTCCGGGGGGAGCTCCTACGAGCAGTACTTC. Its translation: CASSFRSGGSSYEQYF.